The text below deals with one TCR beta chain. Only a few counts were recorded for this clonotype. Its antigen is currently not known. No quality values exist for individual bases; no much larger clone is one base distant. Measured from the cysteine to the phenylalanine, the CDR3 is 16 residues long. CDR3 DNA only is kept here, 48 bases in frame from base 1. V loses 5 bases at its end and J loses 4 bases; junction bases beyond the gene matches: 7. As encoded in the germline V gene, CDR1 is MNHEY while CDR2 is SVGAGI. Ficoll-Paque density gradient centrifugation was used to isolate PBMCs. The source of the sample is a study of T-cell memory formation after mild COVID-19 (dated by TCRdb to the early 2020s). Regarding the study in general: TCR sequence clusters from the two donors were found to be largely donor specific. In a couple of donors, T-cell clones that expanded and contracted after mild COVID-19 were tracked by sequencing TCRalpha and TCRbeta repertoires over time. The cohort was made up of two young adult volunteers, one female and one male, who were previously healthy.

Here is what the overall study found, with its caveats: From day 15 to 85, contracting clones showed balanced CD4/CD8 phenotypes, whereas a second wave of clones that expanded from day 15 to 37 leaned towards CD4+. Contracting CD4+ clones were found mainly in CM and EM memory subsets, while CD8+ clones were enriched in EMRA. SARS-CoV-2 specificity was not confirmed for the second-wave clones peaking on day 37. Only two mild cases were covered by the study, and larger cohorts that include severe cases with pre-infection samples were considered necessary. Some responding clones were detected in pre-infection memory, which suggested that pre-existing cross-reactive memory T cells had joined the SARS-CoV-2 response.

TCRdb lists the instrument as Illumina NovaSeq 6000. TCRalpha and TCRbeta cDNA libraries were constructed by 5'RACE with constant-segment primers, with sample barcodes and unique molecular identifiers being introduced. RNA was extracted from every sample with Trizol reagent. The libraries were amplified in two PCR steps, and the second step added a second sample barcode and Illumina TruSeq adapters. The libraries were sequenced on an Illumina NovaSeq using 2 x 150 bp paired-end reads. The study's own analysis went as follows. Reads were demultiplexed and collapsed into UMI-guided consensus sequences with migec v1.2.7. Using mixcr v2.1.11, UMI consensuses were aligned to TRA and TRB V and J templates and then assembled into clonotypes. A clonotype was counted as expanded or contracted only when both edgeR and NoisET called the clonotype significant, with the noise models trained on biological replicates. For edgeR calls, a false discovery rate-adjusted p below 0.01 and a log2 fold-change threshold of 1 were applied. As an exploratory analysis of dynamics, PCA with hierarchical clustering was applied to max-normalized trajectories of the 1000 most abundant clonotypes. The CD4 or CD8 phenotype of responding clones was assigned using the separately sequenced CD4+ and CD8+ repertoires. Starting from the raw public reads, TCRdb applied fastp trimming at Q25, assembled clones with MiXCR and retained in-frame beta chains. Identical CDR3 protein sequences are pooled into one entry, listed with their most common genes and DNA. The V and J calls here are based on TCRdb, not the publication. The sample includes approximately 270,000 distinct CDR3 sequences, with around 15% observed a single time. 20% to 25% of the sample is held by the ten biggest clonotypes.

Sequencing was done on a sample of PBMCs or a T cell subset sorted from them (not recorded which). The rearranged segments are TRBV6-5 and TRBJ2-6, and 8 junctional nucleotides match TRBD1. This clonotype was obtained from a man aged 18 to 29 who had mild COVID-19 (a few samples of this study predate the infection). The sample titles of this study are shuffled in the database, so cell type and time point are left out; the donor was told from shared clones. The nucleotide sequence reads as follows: TGTGCCAGCAGTGGCCTGACAGGGGTCGGGGCCAACGTCCTGACTTTC. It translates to CASSGLTGVGANVLTF.